One sample yielded the 17 T cell receptor beta chains listed below, sequenced in a study of blood T cell repertoires in COVID-19. The assay was immunoSEQ multiplex PCR, and TCRdb's table has in-frame clones only and misses some. The sample has roughly 500,000 clones, around nine tenths seen once. Sequencing was carried out using PBMCs or T cells enriched from blood (not recorded which). These receptors were obtained from a woman aged 35 to 49 who had recovered from COVID-19.

The chain is built from TRBV7-2 and TRBJ2-5; D is perhaps TRBD2 (5 bases). Trimming left V 5 bases short and J 5 bases short, with 15 bases between. This CDR3 has 14 amino acids. Germline V gives CDR1 SGHTA, CDR2 FQGNSA. The chain's CDR3 is CASSVQASFETQYF. In DNA form, the CDR3 reads TGTGCCAGCAGCGTTCAGGCTAGCTTTGAGACCCAGTACTTC.

The chain combines TRBV19 with TRBJ1-1; D is undetermined. Germline V lookup: CDR1 LNHDA, CDR2 SQIVND (reference sequence). Trimming shortened V by 1 base and J by 7 bases, and 31 bases separated the two germline ends. The CDR3 covers 20 residues. The CDR3 region is CASSIGVRSEQGPRNGEAFF. The CDR3 nucleotides are TGTGCCAGTAGTATAGGGGTCAGGTCGGAACAAGGTCCCCGAAACGGTGAAGCTTTCTTT.

This chain connects TRBV7-6 to TRBJ2-5, with a tentative D call TRBD1 (6 bases). Looked up from germline, CDR1 is SGHVS and CDR2 is FNYEAQ. With 5 bases removed from V and 5 bases from J, the gap between germline ends came to 12 bases. The CDR3 runs to 13 residues. This CDR3 reads CASSPDRLETQYF. The CDR3 DNA reads as TGTGCCAGCAGCCCCGACAGGTTGGAGACCCAGTACTTC.

The V gene is TRBV11-2, the J gene TRBJ1-2; D unresolved. Per germline, CDR1 SGHAT and CDR2 FQNNGV. The CDR3 sequence is 15 residues long. The V and J ends lost 0 bases and 3 bases respectively, with 11 bases between them. The CDR3 loop reads CASSLDGVTHYGYTF. The CDR3 DNA reads TGTGCCAGCAGCTTAGACGGGGTTACCCACTATGGCTACACCTTC. Drawing the rest from reference TRBV11-2 and TRBJ1-2, the complete variable domain is EAGVAQSPRYKIIEKRQSVAFWCNPISGHATLYWYQQILGQGPKLLIQFQNNGVVDDSQLPKDRFSAERLKGVDSTLKIQPAKLEDSAVYLCASSLDGVTHYGYTFGSGTRLTVV.

The V gene is TRBV7-7, the J gene TRBJ2-2; the match to TRBD2 covers 8 bases. Per germline, CDR1 SSHAT and CDR2 FNYEAQ (reference sequence). CDR3 length equals 15 residues. Trimming removed 4 bases from V and 1 base from J; junction bases left unmatched: 2. The CDR3 nucleotides are TGTGCCAGCAGCTCCGCGGGGGGGAACACCGGGGAGCTGTTTTTT. Protein: CASSSAGGNTGELFF.

V and J are TRBV21-1 and TRBJ2-3; the tabulated D call, TRBD2, remains unverified against the DNA. TRBV21-1 is designated a pseudogene. There are 17 residues in the CDR3. CDR3 protein: CASSPRGLAGESDTQYF. DNA of the CDR3: TGTGCCAGCAGTCCTAGAGGACTAGCGGGAGAGTCAGATACGCAGTATTTT.

This clone came up many times. The gene calls are TRBV18 and TRBJ2-7; D is possibly TRBD2 (6 bases). CDR1 and CDR2 (germline): KGHSH, LQKENI. The CDR3 covers 15 residues. Trimming took off 6 bases at V and 2 bases at J, with 17 bases between the two ends. CDR3 coding DNA: TGTGCCAGCTCGAGGGAGGCGGGGAAGACCTACGAGCAGTACTTC. It codes for CASSREAGKTYEQYF.

The chain couples TRBV15 to TRBJ2-7; TRBD2 aligns across 7 bases. Germline V gene lookup returns CDR1 LNHNV and CDR2 YYDKDF (reference sequence). This CDR3 region has 14 residues. With 1 base clipped from V and 4 bases from J, the junction kept 4 bases outside the gene matches. CDR3 residues: CATSRVASGYEQYF. DNA for the CDR3: TGTGCCACCAGCAGAGTGGCTAGCGGTTACGAGCAGTACTTC.

This clone is a singleton in its sample. The chain is built from TRBV10-1 and TRBJ1-6; D remains unclear. Germline-derived CDR1 and CDR2 are WNHNN and SYGVQD (reference sequence). V lost 5 bases and J lost 5, with 7 bases in between. The CDR3 is 13 residues long. The CDR3 nucleotides read TGCGCCAGCAGTCGAGAGAATAATTCACCCCTCCACTTT. Translating it yields CASSRENNSPLHF.

V is TRBV10-3 and J is TRBJ1-2; no clear D gene. The CDR3 contains 14 residues. Germline assignment: CDR1 ENHRY and CDR2 SYGVKD. V was clipped by 3 bases and J by 4 bases, with 12 bases between them. CDR3 in amino acids: CAISDSFLSYGYTF. CDR3 DNA: TGTGCCATCAGTGATTCCTTTCTTAGCTATGGCTACACCTTC.

The chain uses TRBV10-2 and TRBJ2-1; 10 bases are shared with TRBD2. The germline V gene has CDR1 WSHSY and CDR2 SAAADI. V dropped 4 bases and J dropped 5; count of bases not matched to a gene: 8. CDR3 size: 16 residues. The CDR3 nucleotides read TGCGCCAGCAGTGGGACTAGCGGAGGATATAACAATGAGCAGTTCTTC. Protein sequence: CASSGTSGGYNNEQFF.

The chain carries TRBV5-6 and TRBJ1-4; D not resolved. Per germline, CDR1 SGHDT and CDR2 YYEEEE. The V gene lost 2 bases and the J gene lost 0 bases, with 14 bases spanning the gap. The CDR3 has 17 residues. CDR3 bases: TGTGCCAGCAGCTTTCGATCCGGAGTTGCAACTAATGAAAAACTGTTTTTT. Its translation: CASSFRSGVATNEKLFF.

This clone was detected only once. V usage is TRBV14 and J usage is TRBJ2-7, with a possible D match to TRBD1 (7 bases). V was shortened by 4 bases and J by 13 bases, with 17 bases between the two germline ends. The CDR3 is 12 amino acids. Germline CDR1 SGHDN, CDR2 FVKESK. For the CDR3, the DNA is TGTGCCAGCAGCCCCCAGGGGGGCCACCTTTACTTC. It yields the protein CASSPQGGHLYF.

In the case of this clone: The same CDR3 can be traced to other DNA sequences in this sample. J is TRBJ2-5 and V is TRBV18; D perhaps matches TRBD2 (7 bases). The germline gives CDR1 KGHSH, CDR2 LQKENI. The CDR3 length is 14 residues. Trimming took off 6 bases at V and 5 bases at J, with 16 bases between the two ends. This CDR3 is CASSPPGGRETQYF. The CDR3 DNA follows: TGTGCCAGCTCCCCTCCGGGGGGCCGGGAGACCCAGTACTTC.

This CDR3 is CASTKTGEDIGTEAFF. CDR3 sequence (DNA): TGCGCCAGCACTAAGACAGGGGAAGACATAGGCACTGAAGCTTTCTTT. The gene calls are TRBV5-1 and TRBJ1-1; 8 nucleotides line up with TRBD1. Per the germline V gene, CDR1 is SGHRS and CDR2 is YFSETQ. CDR3 length equals 16 residues. Unmatched junction bases numbered 14, after V lost 6 bases and J lost 4 bases.

The V gene is TRBV5-1, the J gene TRBJ1-5; 7 nucleotides align to TRBD1. V lost 1 base and J lost 4; bases outside the gene matches: 5. The germline V gene has CDR1 SGHRS and CDR2 YFSETQ. CDR3 length: 15 amino acids. The chain's CDR3 is CASSLTGAINQPQHF. DNA for the CDR3: TGCGCCAGCAGCTTGACAGGGGCGATAAATCAGCCCCAGCATTTT. Using reference TRBV5-1 and TRBJ1-5 for the parts outside the CDR3, the full variable domain is KAGVTQTPRYLIKTRGQQVTLSCSPISGHRSVSWYQQTPGQGLQFLFEYFSETQRNKGNFPGRFSGRQFSNSRSEMNVSTLELGDSALYLCASSLTGAINQPQHFGDGTRLSIL.

The chain has TRBV5-6 and TRBJ1-3, with 9 bases aligning to TRBD1. The CDR3 runs to 14 residues. Germline-derived CDR1 and CDR2 are SGHDT and YYEEEE. V dropped 4 bases and J dropped 8; count of bases not matched to a gene: 7. Here the CDR3 DNA reads TGTGCCAGCAGCAGCCCGGGACAGGGAGACACCATATATTTT. Translation: CASSSPGQGDTIYF.